A selection of T cell receptor beta chains follows, all from one sample in a study of blood T cell repertoires in COVID-19. Some clones are missing from TCRdb's copy, which holds only in-frame ones; the method was immunoSEQ multiplex PCR. The repertoire holds about 71,000 clones, with 82% as singletons. Specimen: peripheral blood. The receptors come from a woman at least 80 years old with acute or convalescent COVID-19. CDR3s include the opening cysteine and the closing phenylalanine or tryptophan. Fields, in order: clone size, V gene, J gene, D gene, CDR3 DNA, CDR3 protein. The D gene is left open where the match is weak. Clone size, where shown, is once, few, many, or a class for clones that have expanded.

-	TRBV19	TRBJ2-1	TRBD2	TGTGCCACTAAACGTCGGCGGGAGCCCTACAATGAGCAGTTCTTC	CATKRRREPYNEQFF
-	TRBV9	TRBJ2-7	-	TGTGCCAGCAGCGTAAGGGAAAGTGGACAGCTCCTAAACGAGCAGTACTTC	CASSVRESGQLLNEQYF
-	TRBV12-3/TRBV12-4	TRBJ1-1	-	TGTGCCAGCAGTTTTTCCGGGAGCCAAAAAGCTTTCTTT	CASSFSGSQKAFF
-	TRBV19	TRBJ1-2	TRBD1	TGTGCCAGTAGTACACAGACAGGGGCTATTAAAGGCTACACCTTC	CASSTQTGAIKGYTF
few	TRBV13	TRBJ1-6	TRBD1	TGTGCCAGCAGCCCAGGGACAGAGAATTCACCCCTCCACTTT	CASSPGTENSPLHF
-	TRBV2	TRBJ2-1	TRBD2	TGTGCCAGCAGACTAGCGGGAGGAAGCTCCTACAATGAGCAGTTCTTC	CASRLAGGSSYNEQFF
-	TRBV6-5	TRBJ2-2	-	TGTGCCAGCAGAGTGACTAGGGGTACCGGGGAGCTGTTTTTT	CASRVTRGTGELFF
-	TRBV2	TRBJ1-1	-	TGTGCCAGCAGTGAGTCCCACAGGGCTGGCACTGAAGCTTTCTTT	CASSESHRAGTEAFF
few	TRBV7-3	TRBJ2-1	TRBD2	TGTGCCAGCAGCTCAATCCCCGGACTAGCGGGAGGGTACAATGAGCAGTTCTTC	CASSSIPGLAGGYNEQFF
-	TRBV27	TRBJ2-7	-	TGTGCCAGCAGTTTATATTCGGGGTACGGGCAGTACTTC	CASSLYSGYGQYF
-	TRBV10-3	TRBJ2-3	TRBD1	TGTGCCATCAGTGATTATGCGACAGGGAACACAGATACGCAGTATTTT	CAISDYATGNTDTQYF
once	TRBV5-6	TRBJ2-7	TRBD1	TGTGCCAGCAGCTTGGGGGGACAGGGCTACGAGCAGTACTTC	CASSLGGQGYEQYF
-	TRBV6-5	TRBJ2-5	TRBD1	TGTGCCAGCAGTTACTCGCGAGGGGGCGCGGAGACCCAGTACTTC	CASSYSRGGAETQYF
-	TRBV6-5	TRBJ1-2	-	TGTGCCAGCAGTAGGCCCGACAGTAACTATGGCTACACCTTC	CASSRPDSNYGYTF
-	TRBV5-5	TRBJ2-7	-	TGTGCCAGCAGCTTATCAGGGTGGTTTAGCTACGAGCAGTACTTC	CASSLSGWFSYEQYF
-	TRBV30	TRBJ1-2	-	TGTGCCTGGACCTTGACCGCAGGTTATGGCTACACCTTC	CAWTLTAGYGYTF
-	TRBV5-4	TRBJ1-2	-	TGTGCCAGCACCGATACGCCTTCCTCCTATCGCTACACCTTC	CASTDTPSSYRYTF
few	TRBV12-3/TRBV12-4	TRBJ2-3	-	TGTGCCAGCAGTCGAGGGACGCAGTATTTT	CASSRGTQYF
-	TRBV30	TRBJ2-7	TRBD1	TGTGCCTGGAGTGTACGTGGGACAGGGAACGAGCAGTACTTC	CAWSVRGTGNEQYF
-	TRBV5-3	TRBJ1-1	-	TGTGCCACCCCCCAGGCACAAAACACTGAAGCTTTCTTT	CATPQAQNTEAFF